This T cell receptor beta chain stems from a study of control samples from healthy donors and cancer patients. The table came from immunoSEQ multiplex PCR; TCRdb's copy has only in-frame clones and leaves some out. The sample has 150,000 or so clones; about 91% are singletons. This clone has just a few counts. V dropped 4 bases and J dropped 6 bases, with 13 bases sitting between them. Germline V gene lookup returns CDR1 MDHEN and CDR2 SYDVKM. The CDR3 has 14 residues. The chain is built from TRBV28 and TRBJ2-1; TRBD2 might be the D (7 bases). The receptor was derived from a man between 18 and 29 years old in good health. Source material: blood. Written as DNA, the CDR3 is TGTGCCAGCAGTTCTCGCGGGGGCTCCAATGAGCAGTTCTTC. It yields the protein CASSSRGGSNEQFF.